This TCR beta chain was recovered during a study of blood T cell repertoires in COVID-19. The overall study: Acute-phase and convalescent COVID-19 samples originated in the United States, Italy and Spain. The cDNA or gDNA used as material had been derived from T cells, B-cell-depleted T cells, or PBMCs.

The authors' processing: Estimates of nucleated cell counts were drawn from the amplification of reference gene primers. Data came from immunoSEQ multiplex PCR; TCRdb stores just in-frame clones and leaves some out. The D gene and trimming were derived from the DNA, and the V and J assignments and clone size from that table. The sample has over 200,000 clones; around 87% are singletons. Germline assignment: CDR1 SGHDT and CDR2 YYEEEE. The trim removed 1 base at V and 0 bases at J, leaving 9 bases unmatched. The CDR3 has 18 amino acids. This TCR derives from a woman in her twenties or thirties who had recovered from COVID-19. The sequenced material came from peripheral blood. This chain connects TRBV5-6 to TRBJ2-1; 8 nucleotides match TRBD1. CDR3 nucleotide sequence: TGTGCCAGCAGCTTGCCAGGCTTCGGACAGGGCTCCTACAATGAGCAGTTCTTC. This encodes CASSLPGFGQGSYNEQFF.